Below, 9 T cell receptor beta chains from the same sample are listed, as sequenced in a study of blood T cells in healthy people across ages. Using a J-beta primer mix together with a sample-barcoded 5' primer, a second PCR was run for about 6 to 11 cycles. From the 5' RACE reads, TCRdb called clonotypes with MiXCR, one entry per CDR3 protein. The sample carries about 690,000 distinct CDR3 sequences, roughly 43% recorded once. The sequenced material came from blood. The receptors were sampled from a man older than 75 in good health.

The chain combines TRBV20-1 with TRBJ1-6; D is undetermined. The CDR3 has 14 residues. V was trimmed by 3 bases and J by 0 bases, leaving 6 bases between them. The germline gives CDR1 DFQATT, CDR2 SNEGSKA (reference sequence). The chain's CDR3 is CSASEGSYNSPLHF. The CDR3 DNA reads TGCAGTGCTAGCGAGGGCTCCTATAATTCACCCCTCCACTTT.

In this sample, this clonotype turned up a few times. The V gene is TRBV5-1, the J gene TRBJ2-5; the D call may be TRBD1 or TRBD2 (5 bases each). CDR1 SGHRS and CDR2 YFSETQ come from the germline V gene. The CDR3 runs 17 residues. V was pared by 0 bases and J by 1 base, with 16 bases between. CDR3 region: CASSLASGLTGQETQYF. The CDR3 region has the DNA TGCGCCAGCAGCTTGGCCTCAGGACTTACAGGCCAAGAGACCCAGTACTTC.

The chain employs TRBV21-1 and TRBJ2-7; TRBD1 reflects the table's D call only, with no check against the DNA. TRBV21-1 is flagged as a pseudogene. There are 15 residues in the CDR3. DNA for the CDR3: TGTGCCAGCAGCAACCCGGGACACTACTCCTACGAGCAGTACTTC. Amino acid sequence: CASSNPGHYSYEQYF.

The rearrangement uses TRBV28 and TRBJ2-7; tentatively, D is TRBD2 (7 bases). Per germline, CDR1 MDHEN and CDR2 SYDVKM. The CDR3 consists of 15 residues. Trimming removed 5 bases from V and 3 bases from J, with 17 bases in between. CDR3 nucleotide sequence: TGTGCCAGCAGTCTCCCCCGGGGGGCTCTCTACGAGCAGTACTTC. Protein sequence: CASSLPRGALYEQYF.

The genes are TRBV12-3 or TRBV12-4 and TRBJ2-3; maybe TRBD1 (8 bases). This CDR3 has 18 residues. V was shortened by 7 bases and J by 1 base, with 24 bases between the two germline ends. The CDR3 sequence is CASNPLGTGSGGTDTQYF. In DNA, the CDR3 is TGTGCCAGCAATCCCCTGGGGACAGGCAGCGGGGGCACAGATACGCAGTATTTT.

On this clonotype: One junction end disagrees with the germline gene, perhaps due to a read error. This sequence joins TRBV4-3 and TRBJ2-2; D possibly corresponds to TRBD2 (6 bases). Per germline, CDR1 LGHNA and CDR2 YSLEER. This CDR3 has 17 amino acids. The CDR3 DNA reads TGCGCCAGCAGCCAAGATAGACTCCTAGCGAACGCCGGGGAGCTGTTTTTT. Translated, it gives CASSQDRLLANAGELFF.

Remarks on this clonotype: A junction boundary mismatches the germline segment, possibly from a read error. The chain is built from TRBV5-1 and TRBJ2-4; possibly TRBD2 for D (5 bases). The CDR3 extends over 14 amino acids. Germline V lookup: CDR1 SGHRS, CDR2 YFSETQ. CDR3 in amino acids: CASREGLAQNIQYF. The DNA of the CDR3 is TGCGCCAGCAGAGAAGGGCTAGCCCAAAACATTCAGTACTTC.

The chain is built from TRBV11-2 and TRBJ2-5; perhaps TRBD2 as D (6 bases). V was trimmed by 1 base and J by 1 base, leaving 13 bases between them. Germline CDR1 reads SGHAT; CDR2 reads FQNNGV. CDR3 length: 16 residues. This CDR3 reads CASSLVVGGPQETQYF. For the CDR3, the DNA is TGTGCCAGCAGCTTAGTGGTTGGAGGGCCCCAAGAGACCCAGTACTTC.

This clonotype has just one count. Possible read error: a much larger clone is one base away. The J gene is TRBJ2-5, the V gene TRBV7-2; D is perhaps TRBD2 (7 bases). The J call may be wrong; the DNA end is better matched by TRBJ2-7. The germline gives CDR1 SGHTA, CDR2 FQGNSA. This CDR3 is 19 amino acids long. This CDR3 reads CACSLVGGAGGSDVYEQYF. The CDR3 bases are TGTGCCTGCAGCTTAGTAGGGGGGGCGGGTGGCTCTGATGTCTACGAGCAGTACTTC.